These 22 T cell receptor beta chains came from one sample sequenced in a study of blood T cell repertoires in COVID-19. Profiling relied on immunoSEQ multiplex PCR, and the TCRdb table lists in-frame clones only, not all of them. The repertoire has some 150,000 clones, over 60% of them found once; the top ten carry less than 3%. Material: PBMCs or T cells enriched from blood (not recorded which). Receptor source: a woman aged 45-65 years who had recovered from COVID-19.

V is TRBV11-3 and J is TRBJ2-5, with a weak D call TRBD2 (7 bases). CDR3 length: 16 amino acids. Deletions cut 2 bases from V and 4 bases from J, with 17 bases between. Per the germline V gene, CDR1 is SGHNT and CDR2 is YENEEA. DNA of the CDR3: TGTGCCAGCAGCTTATCGCCAGGGGAGGGGGGAGAGACCCAGTACTTC. Translation gives CASSLSPGEGGETQYF.

This chain joins TRBV19 and TRBJ1-4; D not certain. This CDR3 contains 13 residues. Germline V gives CDR1 LNHDA, CDR2 SQIVND (reference sequence). V lost 9 bases and J lost 8, with 16 bases in between. The CDR3 DNA reads TGTGCCAGCACCCCCAGACGGGGAGAAAAACTGTTTTTT. This codes for CASTPRRGEKLFF.

The chain links TRBV6-6 to TRBJ2-7; 8 nucleotides line up with TRBD2. V shed 7 bases and J 3 bases; nucleotides not matched to a gene: 5. Germline lookup yields CDR1 MNHNY and CDR2 SVGAGI (reference sequence). The CDR3 extends over 13 amino acids. The DNA for the CDR3 is TGTGCCAGCAATCCGGGAGGGTACTACGAGCAGTACTTC. It translates to CASNPGGYYEQYF.

This clone was seen a few times. V gene TRBV5-1 combines with J gene TRBJ2-7; D is perhaps TRBD1 (6 bases). This CDR3 region has 14 residues. Trimming took off 0 bases at V and 6 bases at J, with 13 bases between the two ends. CDR1 and CDR2 (germline): SGHRS, YFSETQ. The CDR3 nucleotides read TGCGCCAGCAGCTTGGGGGGTCAGGGGCTCGAGCAGTACTTC. Amino acids: CASSLGGQGLEQYF. The full variable domain, rest sourced from reference TRBV5-1 and TRBJ2-7, is KAGVTQTPRYLIKTRGQQVTLSCSPISGHRSVSWYQQTPGQGLQFLFEYFSETQRNKGNFPGRFSGRQFSNSRSEMNVSTLELGDSALYLCASSLGGQGLEQYFGPGTRLTVT.

For this clone: This same CDR3 is encoded by further DNA sequences in the sample. The rearrangement joins TRBV12-3 or TRBV12-4 to TRBJ1-2, with a possible D match to TRBD1 (5 bases). V lost 3 bases to trimming and J lost 4 bases, with 9 bases between them. The length of the CDR3 is 13 residues. In DNA form, the CDR3 reads TGTGCCAGCAGTTTGGGGCGCGCCTATGGCTACACCTTC. Encoded protein: CASSLGRAYGYTF.

CDR3 region: CASSVLQLNYGYTF. The CDR3 bases are TGTGCCAGTAGTGTGCTCCAACTTAACTATGGCTACACCTTC. The V call is TRBV19, the J call TRBJ1-2; D is unresolved. Trimming pared 5 bases from V and 1 base from J, leaving 11 bases between. Germline V lookup: CDR1 LNHDA, CDR2 SQIVND (reference sequence). The CDR3 consists of 14 residues.

The chain links TRBV12-1 to TRBJ2-1; the table's D gene call, TRBD2, was not cross checked with the DNA. TRBV12-1 is a documented pseudogene. The CDR3 extends over 13 amino acids. This chain's CDR3 is CASSMGAGDEQFF. The CDR3 coding sequence is TGTGCCAGCAGCATGGGAGCGGGAGATGAGCAGTTCTTC.

This clone was found once. The gene calls are TRBV9 and TRBJ2-2; D unclear. The CDR3 has 13 residues. The ends were cut back, 5 bases at V and 1 base at J, with 6 bases in the middle. Germline-derived CDR1 and CDR2 are SGDLS and YYNGEE. CDR3 nucleotides: TGTGCCAGCAGGGGCCAGAACACCGGGGAGCTGTTTTTT. It is translated as CASRGQNTGELFF.

The table lists this clone with many counts. This chain connects TRBV7-2 to TRBJ2-2; the match to TRBD2 covers 11 bases. The trim removed 7 bases at V and 4 bases at J, leaving 5 bases unmatched. The CDR3 spans 15 residues. Germline loops: CDR1 SGHTA, CDR2 FQGNSA. CDR3 sequence: CASTTSGSATGELFF. The CDR3 DNA reads as TGTGCCAGCACCACTAGCGGGAGTGCCACCGGGGAGCTGTTTTTT.

J is TRBJ2-2 and V is TRBV7-8; 9 bases are shared with TRBD1. The CDR3 runs 17 residues. The germline CDR1 and CDR2 sequences are SGHVS and FQNEAQ. Trimming removed 5 bases from V and 6 bases from J; junction bases left unmatched: 13. The CDR3 loop reads CASSKSPGTGRPGELFF. The DNA for the CDR3 is TGTGCCAGCAGCAAATCCCCGGGGACAGGGCGTCCCGGGGAGCTGTTTTTT.

The rearrangement joins TRBV29-1 to TRBJ2-3; 9 positions agree with TRBD1. The CDR3 spans 15 residues. Per germline, CDR1 SQVTM and CDR2 ANQGSEA. Trimming cost V 8 bases and J 4 bases; bases outside gene matches: 13. CDR3 sequence reads: CSFRDRVKVSDTQYF. DNA of the CDR3: TGCAGCTTCCGGGACAGGGTGAAGGTATCAGATACGCAGTATTTT.

This clone occurred a few times. The chain is built from TRBV5-1 and TRBJ2-7; 9 nucleotides agree with TRBD2. The junction had 9 bases not matched to a gene; V was cut back by 0 bases and J by 2 bases. Germline CDR1 reads SGHRS; CDR2 reads YFSETQ. The CDR3 is 17 amino acids. Here the CDR3 DNA reads TGCGCCAGCAGCTTGGAGAATAGCGGGAGTTGGACCTACGAGCAGTACTTC. Protein sequence: CASSLENSGSWTYEQYF.

This clone is medium-sized by share. The rearrangement joins TRBV7-9 to TRBJ2-5, with 9 positions matching TRBD1. Germline V gene sequence: CDR1 SEHNR, CDR2 FQNEAQ (reference sequence). The CDR3 contains 15 residues. J gave up 4 bases and V 1 base, and 4 bases lay outside the gene matches. The CDR3 is CASSLGDRAPETQYF. The CDR3 nucleotides are TGTGCCAGCAGCTTAGGGGACAGGGCCCCAGAGACCCAGTACTTC.

The table lists this clone with many counts. The V call is TRBV6-5, the J call TRBJ1-6; 8 bases are shared with TRBD1. V shed 6 bases and J 10 bases; nucleotides not matched to a gene: 8. The CDR3 consists of 14 residues. The germline CDR1 and CDR2 sequences are MNHEY and SVGAGI. The CDR3 DNA reads TGTGCCAGCAGGCAGAAGACAGGGGTCTCACCCCTCCACTTT. It specifies CASRQKTGVSPLHF.

This clone was recorded only once. The chain couples TRBV19 to TRBJ1-4, with TRBD1 matching 8 bases. Trimming cost V 5 bases and J 4 bases; bases outside gene matches: 6. From germline, CDR1 is LNHDA and CDR2 SQIVND (reference sequence). The CDR3 loop spans 15 amino acids. The CDR3 sequence: CASSFGTGDNEKLFF. Written as DNA, the CDR3 is TGTGCCAGTAGTTTCGGGACAGGAGATAATGAAAAACTGTTTTTT.

The chain employs TRBV11-2 and TRBJ1-1; perhaps TRBD1 as D (6 bases). Looked up from germline, CDR1 is SGHAT and CDR2 is FQNNGV. Trimming pared 6 bases from V and 0 bases from J, leaving 11 bases between. The CDR3 runs 14 residues. CDR3 DNA sequence: TGTGCCAGCAGAAAGGACAGAATGAACACTGAAGCTTTCTTT. It translates to CASRKDRMNTEAFF. The entire variable domain, with the rest obtained from reference TRBV11-2 and TRBJ1-1, is as follows: EAGVAQSPRYKIIEKRQSVAFWCNPISGHATLYWYQQILGQGPKLLIQFQNNGVVDDSQLPKDRFSAERLKGVDSTLKIQPAKLEDSAVYLCASRKDRMNTEAFFGQGTRLTVV.

The J gene is TRBJ2-3, the V gene TRBV18; 9 bases align to TRBD1. Germline V gene data show CDR1 as KGHSH and CDR2 as LQKENI. J lost 4 bases, V lost 6 bases, and 8 bases had no gene match. This CDR3 comprises 15 residues. The CDR3 DNA sequence: TGTGCCAGCTCCCTCCGGGACAGGGTGCCAGATACGCAGTATTTT. It codes for CASSLRDRVPDTQYF.

This chain connects TRBV29-1 to TRBJ2-1, with TRBD2 identical over 12 bases. The V segment lost 6 bases and the J segment 9 bases; nucleotides outside the gene matches: 9. Germline loops: CDR1 SQVTM, CDR2 ANQGSEA. The length of the CDR3 is 14 residues. The CDR3 DNA reads as TGCAGCGTCCGGACTAGCGGGATCCATACTGAGCAGTTCTTC. It specifies CSVRTSGIHTEQFF.

The sample holds one count of this clone. The rearrangement joins TRBV28 to TRBJ1-2; TRBD1 matches at 9 bases. CDR3 length equals 15 residues. Germline V gene data show CDR1 as MDHEN and CDR2 as SYDVKM. Trimming at V came to 4 bases and at J to 0 bases, leaving 3 bases not matched to a gene. CDR3 coding DNA: TGTGCCAGCAGTTCGACAGGGGGAGCTAACTATGGCTACACCTTC. Its protein product is CASSSTGGANYGYTF.

The rearrangement joins TRBV30 to TRBJ2-3, with a weak D call TRBD2 (5 bases). This CDR3 contains 15 residues. Germline values: CDR1 GTSNPN, CDR2 SVGIG (reference sequence). With 0 bases removed from V and 0 bases from J, the gap between germline ends came to 10 bases. The CDR3 reads CAWSVPSGSTDTQYF. CDR3 sequence (DNA): TGTGCCTGGAGTGTACCAAGCGGTAGCACAGATACGCAGTATTTT.

In nucleotides, the CDR3 is TGTGCCAGCAGACCCCGGCGGGACTCCTACGAGCAGTACTTC. Translated: CASRPRRDSYEQYF. The chain links TRBV6-5 to TRBJ2-7; D might be TRBD2 (6 bases). V lost 6 bases and J 0 bases, leaving 12 bases between the germline ends. The CDR3 extends over 14 amino acids. Germline V gene data show CDR1 as MNHEY and CDR2 as SVGAGI.

This clone was recorded once. The chain joins TRBV6-5 to TRBJ2-7, with D tentatively TRBD2 (5 bases). The CDR3 consists of 14 residues. The V gene's germline CDR1 is MNHEY and CDR2 SVGAGI. Trimming pared 5 bases from V and 2 bases from J, leaving 13 bases between. The DNA for the CDR3 is TGTGCCAGCAGTACAAGCGGAGGCCCCTACGAGCAGTACTTC. Translation gives CASSTSGGPYEQYF.